These T cell receptor beta chains were read from a single sample in a study of tumor-infiltrating lymphocytes in localized non-small cell lung cancer. Assay used: immunoSEQ multiplex PCR; TCRdb lists only in-frame clones, some missing. The repertoire has 25,000 to 30,000 clones, 80% to 90% of them found once; the top ten carry roughly 1.9%. Sequenced material: lung tumor tissue. The receptors shown here come from a human donor with non-small cell lung cancer. Both conserved end residues are part of each CDR3. A D gene is named only where the DNA matches it firmly. The size field is filled for only some rows; it gives once, few, many or a size class.

TRBV29-1,-,-,TRBJ2-3,TGCAGCGTAGCCAGGGTTATCGGCACAGATACGCAGTATTTT,CSVARVIGTDTQYF
TRBV7-9,-,-,TRBJ1-6,TGTGCCAGCAGCTTACGACAGACTAATTCACCCCTCCACTTT,CASSLRQTNSPLHF
TRBV28,-,-,TRBJ1-2,TGTGCCAGCAGTGCACCTCAAAACTATGGCTACACCTTC,CASSAPQNYGYTF
TRBV5-5,-,TRBD1,TRBJ1-4,TGTGCCAGCAGCCGAATAGGACAGGGGGAGGAAAAACTGTTTTTT,CASSRIGQGEEKLFF
TRBV6-1,-,-,TRBJ2-2,TGTGCCAGCAGTGAAAGGGGATTCACCGGGGAGCTGTTTTTT,CASSERGFTGELFF
TRBV29-1,-,TRBD1,TRBJ1-2,TGCAGCGTTGACCCGGCGGCAGGGGGCTATGGCTACACCTTC,CSVDPAAGGYGYTF
TRBV9,-,-,TRBJ1-4,TGTGCCAGCAGCGTAGGGGGGGATTCAGGTGAAAAACTGTTTTTT,CASSVGGDSGEKLFF
TRBV25-1,-,-,TRBJ2-7,TGTGCCAGCAGTGAACAGGGATACGAGCAGTACTTC,CASSEQGYEQYF
TRBV6-1,-,TRBD1,TRBJ2-7,TGTGCCACCCCTAAGACAGGGGGTGACGAGCAGTACTTC,CATPKTGGDEQYF
TRBV9,-,TRBD1,TRBJ1-5,TGTGCCAGCAGCGTAGCCCCCGGGGCGACAGGGCAGGATCAGCCCCAGCATTTT,CASSVAPGATGQDQPQHF
TRBV5-1,-,-,TRBJ2-5,TGCGCCAGCAGCTTGGCCTACCAAGAGACCCAGTACTTC,CASSLAYQETQYF
TRBV11-1,-,-,TRBJ2-7,TGTGCCAGCAGCTTAGTTCTCAGGGGCTACGAGCAGTACTTC,CASSLVLRGYEQYF
TRBV4-1,once,-,TRBJ1-2,TGCGCCAGCAGCCAAGGCCTCTTCGGATTCCGTGGGGGTAACTATGGCTACACCTTC,CASSQGLFGFRGGNYGYTF
TRBV7-2,-,TRBD1,TRBJ1-2,TGTGCCAGCAGCCCGGACAGGGTAGGCGGCTACACCTTC,CASSPDRVGGYTF
TRBV10-3,few,-,TRBJ1-6,TGTGCCATCAGTGAAATGGGGCAGGGGAATTCACCCCTCCACTTT,CAISEMGQGNSPLHF
TRBV7-2,-,-,TRBJ2-6,TGTGCCAGCAGCACCCCCTCTGGGGCCAACGTCCTGACTTTC,CASSTPSGANVLTF
TRBV6-1,-,TRBD1,TRBJ2-1,TGTGCCAGCAGTGCACCGGGACAGGGGATCTGGAATGAGCAGTTCTTC,CASSAPGQGIWNEQFF
TRBV7-8,-,-,TRBJ1-4,TGTGCCAGCAGCTCGGAGGGGACTAATGAAAAACTGTTTTTT,CASSSEGTNEKLFF
TRBV7-3,-,-,TRBJ2-5,TGTGCCAGCAGCCCCCAGGGGTTCGAGGAGACCCAGTACTTC,CASSPQGFEETQYF
TRBV6-6,few,-,TRBJ1-1,TGTGCCAGCAGTTATCGGAGGAACACTGAAGCTTTCTTT,CASSYRRNTEAFF
TRBV7-2,-,-,TRBJ1-5,TGTGCCAGCAGCCCATTCCGACGGGATCAGCCCCAGCATTTT,CASSPFRRDQPQHF
TRBV19,-,TRBD1,TRBJ2-5,TGTGCCAGTAGTACCGGGACAGGGCGGGGGGAGACCCAGTACTTC,CASSTGTGRGETQYF
TRBV28,once,-,TRBJ1-6,TGTGCCAGCAGTTTAGTGGGGGCCGGATTTTCACCCCTCCACTTT,CASSLVGAGFSPLHF
TRBV4-2,-,-,TRBJ2-7,TGTGCCAGCAGCTCCATGTTCAGGGGCGAGCAGTACTTC,CASSSMFRGEQYF
TRBV10-3,-,-,TRBJ2-3,TGTGCCATCAGTGAGGGACCAGGGTTAGATACGCAGTATTTT,CAISEGPGLDTQYF
TRBV7-8,-,-,TRBJ2-3,TGTGCCAGCAGGGAGGGGTCAGTTAGCACAGATACGCAGTATTTT,CASREGSVSTDTQYF
TRBV19,-,-,TRBJ2-3,TGTGCCAGTAGTATAGGGGGTCGCACAGATACGCAGTATTTT,CASSIGGRTDTQYF
TRBV5-6,-,-,TRBJ1-1,TGTGCCAGCAGCTGGGGGGGTAAAGGTGAAGCTTTCTTT,CASSWGGKGEAFF